This T cell receptor beta chain is from a study of cytomegalovirus exposure and HLA in healthy donors. CDR1 and CDR2 (germline): SGHAT, FQNNGV. This CDR3 region has 12 residues. V lost 3 bases, J lost 7 bases, and 1 base stayed unmatched. To note about this clone: The antigen is unknown.

Researchers ran the PCR with 60 Vbeta and 13 Jbeta primers. Assay used: immunoSEQ multiplex PCR; TCRdb lists only in-frame clones, some missing. The data hold approximately 85,000 clones, with around 62% observed a single time. Findings of the study overall: In a later analysis, a missense DCLRE1C variant was linked to TCR beta V- and J-gene trimming.

V and J are TRBV11-2 and TRBJ1-2; 8 bases map to TRBD1. The sequence was collected from a woman between 25 and 40 years old in good health and CMV-seropositive. Sample: PBMCs. CDR3 bases: TGTGCCAGCAGCTTGACAGGGGTTGGCTACACCTTC. It specifies CASSLTGVGYTF.